A single sample is the source of the 24 T cell receptor beta chains below, sequenced in a study of T cell repertoires in cytomegalovirus infection. In TCRdb, the reads were re-called with MiXCR into one record per CDR3 protein. The data show about 480,000 distinct CDR3 sequences, with 30% to 40% seen just once and about a sixth held by the top ten. No antigens are known for them. The sequencing used cultured PBMCs, collected from culture after CMV antigen stimulation. Every receptor here comes from a human donor in good health (CMV status not recorded). Some clones in this sample may be carry-over from other donors' samples.

The V call is TRBV4-1, the J call TRBJ2-1; D is uncertain. The CDR3 contains 9 residues. The V and J ends lost 3 bases and 9 bases respectively, with 0 bases between them. Germline values: CDR1 MGHRA, CDR2 YSYEKL. The CDR3 sequence: CASSHEQFF. CDR3 DNA sequence: TGCGCCAGCAGCCATGAGCAGTTCTTC.

V gene TRBV4-1 combines with J gene TRBJ1-5; D ambiguous. Trimming removed 2 bases at V and 0 bases at J, with 11 bases between. Germline CDR1 is MGHRA and CDR2 is YSYEKL. The CDR3 totals 16 residues. The DNA of the CDR3 is TGCGCCAGCAGCCAAAACCGGGCCATTAGCAATCAGCCCCAGCATTTT. The encoded protein is CASSQNRAISNQPQHF.

The chain has TRBV20-1 and TRBJ2-4; D gene uncertain. The CDR3 is 13 residues long. Germline V gene sequence: CDR1 DFQATT, CDR2 SNEGSKA (reference sequence). V lost 6 bases, J lost 0 bases, and 9 bases lay in between. CDR3 DNA: TGCAGTGCGGAAAGAGTAGCCAAAAACATTCAGTACTTC. Translating gives CSAERVAKNIQYF.

The chain joins TRBV4-3 to TRBJ1-6; D is undetermined. The CDR3 is made up of 14 amino acids. Germline-derived CDR1 and CDR2 are LGHNA and YSLEER. Trimming removed 0 bases from V and 7 bases from J, with 7 bases in between. CDR3 bases: TGCGCCAGCAGCCAAGATAGTTTAAATTCACCCCTCCACTTT. Protein product: CASSQDSLNSPLHF.

There are many counts of this clonotype. The V and J genes are TRBV7-8 and TRBJ2-3; D unresolved. Germline-derived CDR1 and CDR2 are SGHVS and FQNEAQ. CDR3 length: 14 amino acids. V dropped 10 bases and J dropped 1 base, with 15 bases sitting between them. CDR3 nucleotides: TGTGCCACCCTGCGGAGCGAGGGCACAGATACGCAGTATTTT. It yields the protein CATLRSEGTDTQYF.

A few counts support this clonotype. The chain carries TRBV28 and TRBJ2-1; 8 nucleotides match TRBD2. Germline V lookup: CDR1 MDHEN, CDR2 SYDVKM. Losses at the gene ends were 5 bases for V and 6 bases for J; bases not matched to a gene: 9. The CDR3 extends over 15 amino acids. The CDR3 here is CASSPQLAGLNEQFF. DNA of the CDR3: TGTGCCAGCAGTCCCCAGCTAGCGGGCCTCAATGAGCAGTTCTTC.

The DNA for the CDR3 is TGTGCCAGCAGAGTGGGCCAATTCTATGGCTACACCTTC. Its protein product is CASRVGQFYGYTF. The chain recombines TRBV6-6 with TRBJ1-2; D is ambiguous. The length of the CDR3 is 13 residues. Trimming pared 6 bases from V and 4 bases from J, leaving 12 bases between. Germline assignment: CDR1 MNHNY and CDR2 SVGAGI (reference sequence).

Only a few counts were recorded for this clonotype. The chain has TRBV12-5 and TRBJ1-5; TRBD1 matches at 7 bases. Germline lookup yields CDR1 LGHNT and CDR2 FRNRAP. The CDR3 length is 19 residues. Trimming cost V 3 bases and J 0 bases; bases outside gene matches: 14. The CDR3 protein is CASGLNAGQFFYSNQPQHF. CDR3 nucleotides: TGTGCTAGTGGTTTAAATGCGGGACAGTTCTTTTATAGCAATCAGCCCCAGCATTTT.

This clonotype has more than one count but fewer than ten. The rearrangement joins TRBV19 to TRBJ2-1; 9 nucleotides align to TRBD2. V was clipped by 2 bases and J by 5 bases; unmatched bases: 4. The CDR3 has 15 amino acids. Germline lookup yields CDR1 LNHDA and CDR2 SQIVND (reference sequence). The CDR3 is CASSIFSGSDNEQFF. DNA for the CDR3: TGTGCCAGTAGTATATTTAGCGGGAGTGACAATGAGCAGTTCTTC.

The V call is TRBV28, the J call TRBJ2-7, with a tentative D call TRBD2 (6 bases). The germline V gene encodes CDR1 MDHEN and CDR2 SYDVKM. The CDR3 runs to 13 residues. With 8 bases removed from V and 2 bases from J, the gap between germline ends came to 13 bases. The CDR3 here is CASRGGGAYEQYF. The CDR3 DNA reads TGTGCCAGCCGGGGCGGCGGGGCCTACGAGCAGTACTTC.

This clonotype was seen only a few times. The chain has TRBV6-2 or TRBV6-3 and TRBJ1-1, with a possible D match to TRBD1 (6 bases). CDR3 length: 12 residues. V was clipped by 8 bases and J by 6 bases, with 13 bases between them. CDR1 and CDR2 (germline): MNHEY, SVGEGT. The CDR3 sequence: CASYRDGAEAFF. DNA of the CDR3: TGTGCCAGCTACAGGGATGGGGCTGAAGCTTTCTTT.

This clonotype occurred many times. V is TRBV7-8 and J is TRBJ1-4; D might be TRBD1 (6 bases). The V end was cut by 1 base, the J end by 4 bases, with 19 bases between. Germline assignment: CDR1 SGHVS and CDR2 FQNEAQ. The CDR3 contains 18 residues. CDR3 sequence: CASSLESRRQGINEKLFF. The CDR3 DNA reads as TGTGCCAGCAGCTTAGAAAGCCGCCGGCAGGGGATTAATGAAAAACTGTTTTTT.

The sample holds a few counts of this clonotype. The CDR3: CASKEVAKNIQYF. The DNA of the CDR3 is TGTGCCAGCAAAGAGGTGGCCAAAAACATTCAGTACTTC. The V and J genes are TRBV7-2 and TRBJ2-4; D not resolved. CDR3 size: 13 residues. The germline V gene encodes CDR1 SGHTA and CDR2 FQGNSA. Trimming left V 7 bases short and J 1 base short, with 8 bases between.

The chain carries TRBV19 and TRBJ2-5; TRBD1 matches 7 bases. Trimming took 2 bases from V and 5 from J; bases not matched to a gene: 2. The CDR3 totals 13 residues. Germline CDR1 is LNHDA and CDR2 is SQIVND (reference sequence). The CDR3 is CASSIPGGETQYF. For the CDR3, the DNA is TGTGCCAGTAGTATACCAGGGGGTGAGACCCAGTACTTC. The whole variable domain, filled in from reference TRBV19 and TRBJ2-5, reads DGGITQSPKYLFRKEGQNVTLSCEQNLNHDAMYWYRQDPGQGLRLIYYSQIVNDFQKGDIAEGYSVSREKKESFPLTVTSAQKNPTAFYLCASSIPGGETQYFGPGTRLLVL.

This clonotype was seen ten or more times. The chain combines TRBV5-6 with TRBJ1-5; 8 nucleotides match TRBD1. CDR3 length: 18 amino acids. Germline V CDR1 and CDR2: SGHDT, YYEEEE. The V and J ends lost 4 bases and 1 base, in that order; junction bases with no gene match: 13. CDR3 protein: CASSLGQGGSGSNQPQHF. The CDR3 DNA is TGTGCCAGCAGCCTAGGACAGGGAGGGAGCGGAAGCAATCAGCCCCAGCATTTT.

The CDR3 sequence: CASSGNAYNEQFF. In nucleotides, the CDR3 is TGTGCCAGCAGCGGGAATGCCTACAATGAGCAGTTCTTC. The chain joins TRBV7-2 to TRBJ2-1; the D is unclear. This CDR3 spans 13 amino acids. Germline V gene lookup returns CDR1 SGHTA and CDR2 FQGNSA. Deletions cut 5 bases from V and 2 bases from J, with 7 bases between.

V gene TRBV19 combines with J gene TRBJ2-7; 9 bases line up with TRBD1. The CDR3 covers 13 residues. V gave up 5 bases and J gave up 7 bases; unmatched junction bases: 6. Germline V lookup: CDR1 LNHDA, CDR2 SQIVND (reference sequence). Written as DNA, the CDR3 is TGTGCCAGTAGTTCTACAGGGGGCGCGGAGCAGTACGTC. The encoded protein is CASSSTGGAEQYV.

The rearrangement joins TRBV5-3 to TRBJ1-4, with 7 nucleotides matching TRBD1. TRBV5-3 is filed as an ORF, its function uncertain. The V gene end was trimmed by 8 bases and the J gene end by 4 bases; junction bases not matched to a gene: 11. The CDR3 is 15 amino acids. This chain's CDR3 is CASSEGGTDNEKLFF. The CDR3 DNA sequence: TGTGCCAGCAGCGAGGGGGGGACAGATAATGAAAAACTGTTTTTT.

The J gene is TRBJ2-2, the V gene TRBV4-2; 12 nucleotides line up with TRBD2. Germline CDR1 is LGHNA and CDR2 is YNFKEQ. J was trimmed by 4 bases and V by 3 bases; bases with no gene match: 3. The CDR3 totals 16 residues. The CDR3 nucleotides are TGTGCCAGCAGCCAGGAGACTAGCGGGAGCACCGGGGAGCTGTTTTTT. Encoded protein: CASSQETSGSTGELFF.

The chain recombines TRBV6-8 with TRBJ2-1, with 7 nucleotides matching TRBD2. Unmatched junction bases numbered 6, after V lost 0 bases and J lost 10 bases. CDR1 and CDR2 (germline): MNHGY, SAAAGT. CDR3 length: 14 residues. Here the CDR3 DNA reads TGTGCCAGCAGTTACTCGACCGCTAGCGGCGAGCAGTTCTTC. Residues: CASSYSTASGEQFF.

The sample holds many counts of this clonotype. V is TRBV7-2 and J is TRBJ2-5, with D uncertain. Trimming removed 3 bases from V and 5 bases from J, with 10 bases in between. Germline CDR1 is SGHTA and CDR2 is FQGNSA. This CDR3 region has 13 residues. This CDR3 is CASSLEVWETQYF. CDR3 in DNA: TGTGCCAGCAGCTTGGAAGTGTGGGAGACCCAGTACTTC. The full variable domain, with the rest looked up from reference TRBV7-2 and TRBJ2-5, is GAGVSQSPSNKVTEKGKDVELRCDPISGHTALYWYRQSLGQGLEFLIYFQGNSAPDKSGLPSDRFSAERTGGSVSTLTIQRTQQEDSAVYLCASSLEVWETQYFGPGTRLLVL.

This chain links TRBV7-8 with TRBJ2-7; unclear D gene. V lost 1 base and J lost 4, with 14 bases in between. The germline CDR1 and CDR2 sequences are SGHVS and FQNEAQ. The CDR3 totals 15 residues. This CDR3 is CASSLEGRRSYEQYF. DNA for the CDR3: TGTGCCAGCAGCTTAGAGGGCAGAAGATCGTACGAGCAGTACTTC. The full variable domain, with the rest looked up from reference TRBV7-8 and TRBJ2-7, is GAGVSQSPRYKVAKRGQDVALRCDPISGHVSLFWYQQALGQGPEFLTYFQNEAQLDKSGLPSDRFFAERPEGSVSTLKIQRTQQEDSAVYLCASSLEGRRSYEQYFGPGTRLTVT.

The rearrangement joins TRBV10-2 to TRBJ1-5, with TRBD1 matching over 7 bases. Germline lookup yields CDR1 WSHSY and CDR2 SAAADI. J was trimmed by 0 bases and V by 4 bases; bases with no gene match: 6. This CDR3 contains 16 residues. CDR3 amino acids: CASSGEGAASNQPQHF. The CDR3 region has the DNA TGCGCCAGCAGTGGGGAGGGGGCGGCTAGCAATCAGCCCCAGCATTTT.

This chain uses TRBV12-3 or TRBV12-4 with TRBJ2-7, with 8 positions matching TRBD2. V shed 3 bases and J 3 bases; nucleotides not matched to a gene: 7. The CDR3 covers 15 residues. The CDR3 is CASSFGAGAGYEQYF. The CDR3 coding sequence is TGTGCCAGCAGTTTCGGAGCGGGAGCTGGCTACGAGCAGTACTTC.